The clone carrying this T cell receptor (beta chain) has more than one count but fewer than ten. Its antigen is undetermined. The PCR had 60 Vbeta and 13 Jbeta primers. The assay was immunoSEQ multiplex PCR, and TCRdb's table has in-frame clones only and misses some. Among 130,000 to 150,000 clones, 64% were seen once, and the ten largest hold 2.5% to 3.5%. The sample is drawn from a study of cytomegalovirus exposure and HLA in healthy donors. The overall study: Unique TCR beta sequences numbering fewer than 130 million came from 150 million to 200 million T cells in an earlier analysis. Overall study results and limits: Sequencing depth across donors, presence/absence analyses assumed, was roughly uniform. Immune exposure information comprised only CMV serostatus. Excluded: some indistinguishable V segments such as TRBV6-2 and TRBV6-3.

CDR3 length: 13 residues. Trimming removed 7 bases from V and 6 bases from J; junction bases left unmatched: 7. The germline CDR1 and CDR2 sequences are MNHEY and SVGAGI. The chain has TRBV6-5 and TRBJ2-7, with 9 bases aligning to TRBD2. The source is a woman in her twenties or thirties in good health and CMV-seropositive. Sequencing was performed on PBMCs. CDR3 bases: TGTGCCAGCATAGCGGGAGCAGGCGGCGAGCAGTACTTC. Translated, it gives CASIAGAGGEQYF.